A single sample gave rise to the 29 T cell receptor beta chains below, sequenced in a study of beta chain features in type 1 diabetes. The study reverse transcribed the entire isolated RNA, so it sequenced expressed TCRB transcripts. Only in-frame clones appear in the TCRdb table, and some are missing; sequencing was by immunoSEQ multiplex PCR. The sample holds fewer than 650,000 clones; roughly a sixth are singletons and the top ten take about 0.097%. Input material: naive CD4+ T cells from blood. These receptors originate from a man aged 18-30 years in good health.

To note about this clone: The sample holds other DNA sequences that translate to the same CDR3. The chain joins TRBV7-3 to TRBJ1-1; TRBD1 matches at 7 bases. Looked up from germline, CDR1 is SGHTA and CDR2 is FQGTGA. The CDR3 totals 13 residues. Trimming removed 5 bases from V and 2 bases from J; junction bases left unmatched: 2. CDR3 nucleotides: TGTGCCAGCAGCCGGGACAGAAACACTGAAGCTTTCTTT. Protein: CASSRDRNTEAFF.

This clone was recorded once. This rearrangement joins TRBV5-1 to TRBJ1-4, with D perhaps matching TRBD1 (5 bases). The CDR3 contains 15 residues. Germline V gene lookup returns CDR1 SGHRS and CDR2 YFSETQ. V shed 0 bases and J shed 7 bases, with 13 bases lying between them. The CDR3 region has the DNA TGCGCCAGCAGCTTGGCCGGGACCCCAATTGAAAAACTGTTTTTT. Protein sequence: CASSLAGTPIEKLFF.

This chain joins TRBV9 and TRBJ1-2, with a tentative D call TRBD1 (6 bases). Trimming took off 0 bases at V and 2 bases at J, with 17 bases between the two ends. CDR3 size: 17 residues. The germline CDR1 and CDR2 sequences are SGDLS and YYNGEE. Written as DNA, the CDR3 is TGTGCCAGCAGCGTAGAGGCAGGGGCAACGGTGAACTATGGCTACACCTTC. Translated, it gives CASSVEAGATVNYGYTF.

Only a few counts were recorded for this clone. The chain couples TRBV19 to TRBJ2-2; TRBD2 might be the D (6 bases). The CDR3 spans 15 residues. Germline lookup yields CDR1 LNHDA and CDR2 SQIVND (reference sequence). The V and J ends lost 5 bases and 2 bases respectively, with 12 bases between them. The CDR3 DNA is TGTGCCAGTAGTGTGGCAGGGACTAACACCGGGGAGCTGTTTTTT. This gives the protein CASSVAGTNTGELFF.

This clone was picked up a small number of times. The chain uses TRBV7-3 and TRBJ2-1, with D unresolved. Germline-derived CDR1 and CDR2 are SGHTA and FQGTGA. CDR3 length equals 13 residues. The ends were cut back, 3 bases at V and 5 bases at J, with 8 bases in the middle. The CDR3, as DNA: TGTGCCAGCAGCTTTATCGGACACAATGAGCAGTTCTTC. Its translation is CASSFIGHNEQFF.

The chain joins TRBV14 to TRBJ2-7; the match to TRBD2 covers 7 bases. Germline CDR1 SGHDN, CDR2 FVKESK. V shed 3 bases and J 7 bases; nucleotides not matched to a gene: 21. The CDR3 sequence is 18 residues long. DNA for the CDR3: TGTGCCAGCAGCCAGCCGTGGCTTTACTCTAGCGGCCCCGGGGAGCAGTACTTC. Translating gives CASSQPWLYSSGPGEQYF. The full variable domain, with the rest looked up from reference TRBV14 and TRBJ2-7, is EAGVTQFPSHSVIEKGQTVTLRCDPISGHDNLYWYRRVMGKEIKFLLHFVKESKQDESGMPNNRFLAERTGGTYSTLKVQPAELEDSGVYFCASSQPWLYSSGPGEQYFGPGTRLTVT.

The J gene is TRBJ2-1, the V gene TRBV7-3; 10 bases match TRBD1. V dropped 5 bases and J dropped 3; count of bases not matched to a gene: 4. There are 15 residues in the CDR3. The V gene's germline CDR1 is SGHTA and CDR2 FQGTGA. CDR3 DNA: TGTGCCAGCAGCCGCCGGACAGGGGGCTACAATGAGCAGTTCTTC. This codes for CASSRRTGGYNEQFF.

V and J are TRBV10-3 and TRBJ2-7; weak D call: TRBD1 (5 bases). The V end lost 6 bases, the J end lost 2 bases, and 17 bases lay between the germline ends. CDR3 size: 15 residues. The germline V gene encodes CDR1 ENHRY and CDR2 SYGVKD. As DNA, the CDR3 is TGTGCCATCAGGTCCCACTGGGGCATCACCTACGAGCAGTACTTC. It codes for CAIRSHWGITYEQYF.

The J gene is TRBJ1-1, the V gene TRBV9; D gene unclear. There are 14 residues in the CDR3. Germline V gene data show CDR1 as SGDLS and CDR2 as YYNGEE. V was cut by 0 bases and J by 4 bases, with 10 bases left in between. CDR3 sequence (DNA): TGTGCCAGCAGCGTAGGTCCAGGATCCACTGAAGCTTTCTTT. It encodes CASSVGPGSTEAFF. The full variable domain, its missing parts supplied by reference TRBV9 and TRBJ1-1, is DSGVTQTPKHLITATGQRVTLRCSPRSGDLSVYWYQQSLDQGLQFLIQYYNGEERAKGNILERFSAQQFPDLHSELNLSSLELGDSALYFCASSVGPGSTEAFFGQGTRLTVV.

For the CDR3, the DNA is TGTGCCAGCAGCTTAAACAGGGATGATGAAGCTTTCTTT. Encoded protein: CASSLNRDDEAFF. The genes are TRBV7-3 and TRBJ1-1; maybe TRBD1 (6 bases). There are 13 residues in the CDR3. V lost 1 base and J 7 bases, leaving 10 bases between the germline ends. Germline-derived CDR1 and CDR2 are SGHTA and FQGTGA.

This CDR3 reads CASSSTRGYEQYF. CDR3 coding DNA: TGTGCCAGCAGTTCCACTAGGGGTTACGAGCAGTACTTC. The chain couples TRBV27 to TRBJ2-7; D may correspond to TRBD1 or TRBD2 (5 bases each). V lost 4 bases to trimming and J lost 4 bases, with 11 bases between them. Per germline, CDR1 MNHEY and CDR2 SMNVEV (reference sequence). This CDR3 comprises 13 residues.

This clone was counted between two and nine times. The CDR3 is CASSYPGSYYEQYF. CDR3 DNA sequence: TGCGCCAGCAGCTACCCTGGGTCTTACTACGAGCAGTACTTC. The chain is built from TRBV4-1 and TRBJ2-7, with no clear D. Germline V gene data show CDR1 as MGHRA and CDR2 as YSYEKL. With 5 bases removed from V and 3 bases from J, the gap between germline ends came to 14 bases. There are 14 residues in the CDR3.

The table lists this clone with a few counts. Other DNA sequences of this sample code for an identical CDR3. The V gene is TRBV5-1, the J gene TRBJ2-1; 7 bases agree with TRBD1. This CDR3 is built from 15 residues. The J segment lost 5 bases and the V segment lost 2 bases, leaving 7 bases of the junction unmatched. The germline V gene encodes CDR1 SGHRS and CDR2 YFSETQ. CDR3: CASSFGDRDHNEQFF. CDR3 nucleotide sequence: TGCGCCAGCAGCTTCGGAGACAGGGACCACAATGAGCAGTTCTTC.

This clone showed up just a few times. V usage is TRBV4-1 and J usage is TRBJ2-2, with TRBD1 as a possible D gene (5 bases). The germline CDR1 and CDR2 sequences are MGHRA and YSYEKL. This CDR3 is built from 17 residues. V was clipped by 1 base and J by 4 bases, with 16 bases between them. The CDR3 region is CASSQVGARDLTGELFF. CDR3 nucleotide sequence: TGCGCCAGCAGCCAAGTTGGGGCTAGAGATCTCACCGGGGAGCTGTTTTTT.

The J gene is TRBJ2-7, the V gene TRBV7-2, with TRBD2 matching over 13 bases. V shed 5 bases, J shed 5 bases, and the junction held 9 bases outside the gene matches. Germline-derived CDR1 and CDR2 are SGHTA and FQGNSA. The CDR3 runs 16 residues. CDR3 protein: CASSASLAGGRHEQYF. CDR3 bases: TGTGCCAGCAGCGCTTCACTAGCGGGAGGGAGGCACGAGCAGTACTTC.

This chain links TRBV29-1 with TRBJ1-5, with D perhaps matching TRBD1 (5 bases). The germline V and J ends were trimmed by 4 bases and 4 bases, with 14 bases remaining between them. Germline V lookup: CDR1 SQVTM, CDR2 ANQGSEA. The CDR3 runs to 14 residues. In DNA, the CDR3 is TGCAGCGTTGTGGCGGGGGGAGGAAATCAGCCCCAGCATTTT. Protein product: CSVVAGGGNQPQHF.

This clone came up a few times. The chain recombines TRBV7-9 with TRBJ1-2; TRBD1 matches 8 bases. This CDR3 is built from 14 residues. V shed 5 bases, J shed 2 bases, and the junction held 4 bases outside the gene matches. Germline values: CDR1 SEHNR, CDR2 FQNEAQ (reference sequence). CDR3 DNA: TGTGCCAGCAGCGCACAGGGGGGAAACTATGGCTACACCTTC. Protein product: CASSAQGGNYGYTF.

Points on this clone: This specimen includes other DNA sequences encoding the same CDR3. The CDR3 DNA reads as TGTGCCAGCAGCCGCGGGGGGATAAACACTGAAGCTTTCTTT. Residues: CASSRGGINTEAFF. The J gene is TRBJ1-1, the V gene TRBV7-2; the D gene is possibly TRBD1 (5 bases). The CDR3 length is 14 residues. Per the germline V gene, CDR1 is SGHTA and CDR2 is FQGNSA. The V end lost 5 bases, the J end lost 2 bases, and 12 bases lay between the germline ends.

The chain joins TRBV27 to TRBJ2-7; 10 nucleotides match TRBD2. Germline lookup yields CDR1 MNHEY and CDR2 SMNVEV (reference sequence). J gave up 3 bases and V 6 bases, and 11 bases lay outside the gene matches. The CDR3 extends over 16 amino acids. The CDR3 here is CASRGAGGGRFYEQYF. For the CDR3, the DNA is TGTGCCAGCAGAGGAGCGGGAGGGGGTAGGTTCTACGAGCAGTACTTC.

The CDR3 here is CASSGTGGYEQYF. CDR3 nucleotides: TGTGCCAGCAGCGGGACAGGGGGCTACGAGCAGTACTTC. The V call is TRBV7-2, the J call TRBJ2-7; 11 positions match TRBD1. This CDR3 has 13 amino acids. Germline V gene data show CDR1 as SGHTA and CDR2 as FQGNSA. Trimming at V came to 5 bases and at J to 3 bases, leaving 0 bases not matched to a gene.

About this clone itself: The junction and the germline gene differ at one end; a read error may be behind it. This chain uses TRBV7-7 with TRBJ2-2; 8 nucleotides align to TRBD1. CDR1 SSHAT and CDR2 FNYEAQ come from the germline V gene (reference sequence). The CDR3 is 15 residues long. The chain's CDR3 is CASSLGGTGSGELFF. The DNA for the CDR3 is TGTGCTAGCAGCTTAGGTGGGACAGGCTCCGGGGAGCTGTTTTTT.

This clone occurred a few times. CDR3 bases: TGTGCCAGCAGTTACACGGGACAGGTCGCGGAGCAGTACTTC. Translated: CASSYTGQVAEQYF. The rearrangement uses TRBV6-5 and TRBJ2-7; 8 nucleotides align to TRBD1. This CDR3 is 14 amino acids long. Germline trimming cut 2 bases from V and 7 bases from J; bases unmatched to any gene: 7. The germline V gene encodes CDR1 MNHEY and CDR2 SVGAGI.

This sequence joins TRBV7-9 and TRBJ2-7, with D possibly being TRBD1 or TRBD2 (7 bases each). The V and J ends lost 5 bases and 5 bases respectively, with 19 bases between them. The CDR3 totals 15 residues. Germline loops: CDR1 SEHNR, CDR2 FQNEAQ (reference sequence). The DNA of the CDR3 is TGTGCCAGCAGCCCTAGAGGGGGCGGGAGTGACGAGCAGTACTTC. It specifies CASSPRGGGSDEQYF. The full variable domain, with the rest looked up from reference TRBV7-9 and TRBJ2-7, is DTGVSQNPRHKITKRGQNVTFRCDPISEHNRLYWYRQTLGQGPEFLTYFQNEAQLEKSRLLSDRFSAERPKGSFSTLEIQRTEQGDSAMYLCASSPRGGGSDEQYFGPGTRLTVT.

The sample holds one count of this clone. The chain recombines TRBV28 with TRBJ1-2, with D possibly TRBD1 on 6 matching bases. V lost 2 bases and J lost 1, with 14 bases in between. CDR1 is MDHEN, CDR2 SYDVKM, per germline. The CDR3 runs 16 residues. The CDR3: CASSLPPAGVNYGYTF. As DNA, the CDR3 is TGTGCCAGCAGTTTACCCCCGGCAGGGGTTAACTATGGCTACACCTTC.

The V and J genes are TRBV6-1 and TRBJ2-6; no reliable D call. The CDR3 consists of 16 residues. Germline-derived CDR1 and CDR2 are MNHNS and SASEGT. V was shortened by 4 bases and J by 0 bases, with 10 bases between the two germline ends. The CDR3 DNA sequence: TGTGCCAGCAGTGTGACCGCGATCTCTGGGGCCAACGTCCTGACTTTC. Translated, it gives CASSVTAISGANVLTF.

This sequence joins TRBV9 and TRBJ2-1, with D perhaps matching TRBD2 (6 bases). Between the trimmed V and J ends, which lost 0 bases and 6 bases, there was a span of 7 bases. From germline, CDR1 is SGDLS and CDR2 YYNGEE. This CDR3 region has 13 residues. DNA of the CDR3: TGTGCCAGCAGCGTAGCCGGGGGCAATGAGCAGTTCTTC. Protein product: CASSVAGGNEQFF.

A few counts support this clone. Other nucleotide sequences from this sample produce the same CDR3. The V call is TRBV29-1, the J call TRBJ2-7; 11 positions agree with TRBD1. The CDR3 is made up of 12 amino acids. CDR1 and CDR2 from the germline V gene are SQVTM and ANQGSEA. The V and J ends lost 8 bases and 7 bases, in that order; junction bases with no gene match: 7. DNA for the CDR3: TGCAGCATCGGACAGGGGGCTGGAGAGCAGTACTTC. Its translation: CSIGQGAGEQYF.

V gene TRBV28 combines with J gene TRBJ1-5; D unclear. V gave up 4 bases and J gave up 2 bases, with 12 bases separating them. Germline values: CDR1 MDHEN, CDR2 SYDVKM. The CDR3 spans 15 residues. CDR3 sequence: CASSSGAAGNQPQHF. The CDR3 region has the DNA TGTGCCAGCAGTTCGGGCGCAGCGGGCAATCAGCCCCAGCATTTT.

CDR3: CASSLKGLALSTDTQYF. The CDR3 DNA is TGTGCCAGCAGCTTAAAAGGGCTAGCGCTTAGCACAGATACGCAGTATTTT. This chain uses TRBV7-8 with TRBJ2-3; D is perhaps TRBD2 (6 bases). Germline CDR1 SGHVS, CDR2 FQNEAQ. This CDR3 has 17 amino acids. Trimming took off 2 bases at V and 0 bases at J, with 15 bases between the two ends.